Listed here is a single TCR beta chain. Its specificity is unknown. Since a much larger clone is just one base distant, this may be a read error. Other DNA variants within this sample encode the same CDR3. The method was immunoSEQ multiplex PCR; TCRdb's version includes in-frame clones alone and lacks a portion of them. This sample has 2 million to 2.5 million clones, with just over 90% found just once. This CDR3 has 11 amino acids. V gave up 5 bases and J gave up 1 base, with 2 bases separating them. Germline lookup yields CDR1 SGHTA and CDR2 FQGNSA. The sample is drawn from a study of shared clonotypes between healthy human individuals. Broader study findings: Sequencing depth was expected to affect clonotype sharing among donors.

The material sequenced was naive CD4+ T cells from PBMCs. Regarding subset: CD45RA+ positively selected. The origin of this receptor is a man between 18 and 29 years old in good health. Some clones in this sample may be carry-over from other donors' samples. This chain uses TRBV7-2 with TRBJ2-5; D gene uncertain. The CDR3 sequence is CASSPQETQYF. In nucleotides, the CDR3 is TGTGCCAGCAGCCCCCAAGAGACCCAGTACTTC. The whole variable domain, filled in from reference TRBV7-2 and TRBJ2-5, reads GAGVSQSPSNKVTEKGKDVELRCDPISGHTALYWYRQSLGQGLEFLIYFQGNSAPDKSGLPSDRFSAERTGGSVSTLTIQRTQQEDSAVYLCASSPQETQYFGPGTRLLVL.